The 12 T cell receptor beta chains in this list originate from one sample, sequenced in a study of T cell responses to AZD1222 COVID-19 vaccine. TCRdb's table, derived via immunoSEQ multiplex PCR, lists solely in-frame clones and lacks some. The repertoire holds more than 95,000 clones, 85% to 90% seen once, with around 30% in the top ten. Material: peripheral blood, obtained on day 0 of AZD1222 vaccination. Source of these receptors: an adult in good health.

This chain uses TRBV18 with TRBJ1-2, with D unresolved. V dropped 4 bases and J dropped 2 bases, with 14 bases sitting between them. Germline lookup yields CDR1 KGHSH and CDR2 LQKENI. CDR3 size: 15 residues. The CDR3 sequence is CASSQSNGGNYGYTF. The CDR3 DNA reads TGTGCCAGCTCACAAAGCAACGGTGGGAACTATGGCTACACCTTC. The full variable domain, with the rest looked up from reference TRBV18 and TRBJ1-2, is NAGVMQNPRHLVRRRGQEARLRCSPMKGHSHVYWYRQLPEEGLKFMVYLQKENIIDESGMPKERFSAEFPKEGPSILRIQQVVRGDSAAYFCASSQSNGGNYGYTFGSGTRLTVV.

This clone was seen once. J is TRBJ2-7 and V is TRBV5-1, with a possible D match to TRBD1 (6 bases). From germline, CDR1 is SGHRS and CDR2 YFSETQ. V lost 4 bases and J 3 bases, leaving 20 bases between the germline ends. The length of the CDR3 is 16 residues. CDR3 loop: CASSLSSQGLNYEQYF. CDR3 coding DNA: TGCGCCAGCAGCCTTTCTTCACAGGGATTAAACTACGAGCAGTACTTC.

CDR3 nucleotides: TGTGCCAGCTCACCACCTTCACATAGCAATCAGCCCCAGCATTTT. It codes for CASSPPSHSNQPQHF. This chain joins TRBV18 and TRBJ1-5, with D hard to call. The CDR3 is made up of 15 amino acids. From germline, CDR1 is KGHSH and CDR2 LQKENI. Trimming cost V 0 bases and J 0 bases, with 6 bases left between them.

The V gene is TRBV12-3 or TRBV12-4, the J gene TRBJ1-4, with D perhaps matching TRBD1 (5 bases). CDR3 size: 13 residues. The germline V and J ends were trimmed by 4 bases and 7 bases, with 10 bases remaining between them. The CDR3 DNA sequence: TGTGCCAGCAGTTGGGGGAGAGGTGAAAAACTGTTTTTT. It is translated as CASSWGRGEKLFF.

The V call is TRBV5-1, the J call TRBJ2-4, with 10 bases matching TRBD1. The CDR3 consists of 15 residues. V shed 4 bases and J 9 bases; nucleotides not matched to a gene: 10. Germline V gives CDR1 SGHRS, CDR2 YFSETQ. In DNA, the CDR3 is TGCGCCAGCAGCCCGGCAGGGACAGGGGACGGCATTCAGTACTTC. Encoded protein: CASSPAGTGDGIQYF.

This clone showed up just a few times. The chain carries TRBV12-3 or TRBV12-4 and TRBJ1-5; D may be TRBD1 (6 bases). The CDR3 spans 13 residues. V lost 7 bases to trimming and J lost 9 bases, with 16 bases between them. CDR3 in amino acids: CASIGGNQGPQHF. In DNA, the CDR3 is TGTGCCAGCATAGGGGGGAATCAGGGGCCCCAGCATTTT.

This clone was detected a few times. J is TRBJ1-2 and V is TRBV6-1; 10 bases line up with TRBD1. V was clipped by 0 bases and J by 4 bases; unmatched bases: 2. From germline, CDR1 is MNHNS and CDR2 SASEGT. The CDR3 is made up of 15 amino acids. The chain's CDR3 is CASSEAGTGAYGYTF. The CDR3 DNA follows: TGTGCCAGCAGTGAAGCCGGGACAGGGGCCTATGGCTACACCTTC.

CDR3 nucleotides: TGTGCCTCAACAGGACAGGGAATTACTGAAGCTTTCTTT. It yields the protein CASTGQGITEAFF. The chain has TRBV6-5 and TRBJ1-1, with TRBD1 identical over 8 bases. This CDR3 region has 13 residues. Germline V gene sequence: CDR1 MNHEY, CDR2 SVGAGI. Trimming took 11 bases from V and 5 from J; bases not matched to a gene: 10.

The V call is TRBV19, the J call TRBJ2-1; 8 bases fit TRBD1. The CDR3 is 16 residues long. Germline trimming cut 7 bases from V and 5 bases from J; bases unmatched to any gene: 13. CDR1 is LNHDA and CDR2 is SQIVND in the germline V gene (reference sequence). The DNA for the CDR3 is TGTGCCAGTATTGACAGGGGTTTAGGAACCAACAATGAGCAGTTCTTC. This codes for CASIDRGLGTNNEQFF.

The rearrangement links TRBV5-1 to TRBJ1-6, with no clear D. This CDR3 region has 14 residues. Trimming took 0 bases from V and 7 from J, leaving 8 bases between them. Germline CDR1 and CDR2: SGHRS and YFSETQ. In DNA form, the CDR3 reads TGCGCCAGCAGCTTGGGACAAATGAATTCACCCCTCCACTTT. This sequence encodes CASSLGQMNSPLHF.

The chain links TRBV30 to TRBJ1-6; the D gene is possibly TRBD1 (6 bases). This CDR3 spans 15 amino acids. CDR1 and CDR2 from the germline V gene are GTSNPN and SVGIG (reference sequence). Trimming took off 5 bases at V and 6 bases at J, with 17 bases between the two ends. The CDR3 spells CAWDHGGRGNSPLHF. CDR3 DNA sequence: TGTGCCTGGGATCATGGGGGCAGGGGTAATTCACCCCTCCACTTT.

The chain links TRBV6-5 to TRBJ2-1; TRBD2 agrees at 13 bases. From germline, CDR1 is MNHEY and CDR2 SVGAGI. CDR3 size: 15 residues. V trimming: 2 bases; J trimming: 8 bases; junction bases outside the gene matches: 3. The CDR3 region is CASSYGTSGTYEQFF. CDR3 bases: TGTGCCAGCAGTTACGGGACTAGCGGGACATATGAGCAGTTCTTC.